The 25 T cell receptor beta chains presented below share a single source sample, sequenced in a study of identifying expanded T cells in peripheral blood. Profiled with immunoSEQ multiplex PCR; TCRdb holds only in-frame clones, not every one. Found here are over 100,000 clones, around 90% of them singletons; the top ten hold approximately 8%. The source material was blood. These receptor sequences come from a person aged 18 to 69 in good health.

With respect to this clone: Other nucleotide sequences from this sample produce the same CDR3. V is TRBV7-9 and J is TRBJ2-3; D is unclear. The germline V gene has CDR1 SEHNR and CDR2 FQNEAQ (reference sequence). This CDR3 has 11 residues. The germline V and J ends were trimmed by 4 bases and 2 bases, with 1 base remaining between them. CDR3 sequence (DNA): TGTGCCAGCAGCTCCACAGATACGCAGTATTTT. This translates into CASSSTDTQYF.

V usage is TRBV6-6 and J usage is TRBJ2-1; 11 positions match TRBD1. The junction had 7 bases not matched to a gene; V was cut back by 11 bases and J by 4 bases. From germline, CDR1 is MNHNY and CDR2 SVGAGI (reference sequence). The CDR3 sequence is 14 residues long. In DNA form, the CDR3 reads TGTGCCGAGAGTAGGGACAGGGGGTACAATGAGCAGTTCTTC. It codes for CAESRDRGYNEQFF.

J is TRBJ2-3 and V is TRBV30, with D maybe TRBD1 (7 bases). From germline, CDR1 is GTSNPN and CDR2 SVGIG (reference sequence). The CDR3 covers 15 residues. V was shortened by 0 bases and J by 4 bases, with 14 bases between the two germline ends. The CDR3 region has the DNA TGTGCCTGGAGTGTACGGTCAGGGGGGCCAGATACGCAGTATTTT. Protein product: CAWSVRSGGPDTQYF. The complete variable domain, with remaining parts taken from reference TRBV30 and TRBJ2-3, reads SQTIHQWPATLVQPVGSPLSLECTVEGTSNPNLYWYRQAAGRGLQLLFYSVGIGQISSEVPQNLSASRPQDRQFILSSKKLLLSDSGFYLCAWSVRSGGPDTQYFGPGTRLTVL.

The chain has TRBV30 and TRBJ1-3; 8 bases agree with TRBD1. The CDR3 extends over 13 amino acids. Germline V gives CDR1 GTSNPN, CDR2 SVGIG (reference sequence). The CDR3 DNA is TGTGGCTGCGAGAGGACAGGGGGAAACACCATATATTTT. Translation: CGCERTGGNTIYF.

This clone has a single count. The genes are TRBV13 and TRBJ1-4; no reliable D call. The CDR3 contains 14 residues. Germline values: CDR1 PRHDT, CDR2 FYEKMQ (reference sequence). V lost 3 bases and J 4 bases, leaving 9 bases between the germline ends. The CDR3 DNA is TGTGCCAGCAGCTTGAGATACCATAATGAAAAACTGTTTTTT. This encodes CASSLRYHNEKLFF. Based on the CDR3 plus reference TRBV13 and TRBJ1-4, the full variable domain is AAGVIQSPRHLIKEKRETATLKCYPIPRHDTVYWYQQGPGQDPQFLISFYEKMQSDKGSIPDRFSAQQFSDYHSELNMSSLELGDSALYFCASSLRYHNEKLFFGSGTQLSVL.

This clone was counted only a few times. This chain links TRBV7-8 with TRBJ2-1; weak D call: TRBD2 (5 bases). The CDR3 length is 12 residues. Trimming pared 8 bases from V and 10 bases from J, leaving 15 bases between. CDR1 and CDR2 (germline): SGHVS, FQNEAQ. The DNA for the CDR3 is TGTGCCAGCCGGCTGAGGGATCGGGAGCAGTTCTTC. This codes for CASRLRDREQFF.

The CDR3 bases are TGTGCCAGCAGTTTATATCCCTACTATGGCTACACCTTC. It specifies CASSLYPYYGYTF. This sequence joins TRBV28 and TRBJ1-2; D unclear. V gave up 1 base and J gave up 3 bases, with 6 bases separating them. The CDR3 runs 13 residues. The germline V gene encodes CDR1 MDHEN and CDR2 SYDVKM.

The rearrangement links TRBV28 to TRBJ1-1, with 10 bases aligning to TRBD1. The ends lost 2 bases at V and 6 bases at J; junction bases unmatched: 6. The germline gives CDR1 MDHEN, CDR2 SYDVKM. The CDR3 totals 15 residues. The DNA for the CDR3 is TGTGCCAGCAGTTTACCGGGACAGGGGCGGGCTGAAGCTTTCTTT. This translates into CASSLPGQGRAEAFF.

The V gene is TRBV30, the J gene TRBJ1-4; D perhaps matches TRBD1 (6 bases). Germline lookup yields CDR1 GTSNPN and CDR2 SVGIG (reference sequence). Trimming took off 3 bases at V and 2 bases at J, with 13 bases between the two ends. The CDR3 contains 15 residues. For the CDR3, the DNA is TGTGCCTGGAGCCCTCGGACAGAGACTAATGAAAAACTGTTTTTT. Its protein product is CAWSPRTETNEKLFF.

The genes are TRBV6-1 and TRBJ2-5, with D possibly matching TRBD2 (6 bases). Germline V gene lookup returns CDR1 MNHNS and CDR2 SASEGT. The CDR3 loop spans 12 amino acids. V shed 10 bases and J shed 3 bases, with 12 bases lying between them. The CDR3 region is CATSGPEETQYF. As DNA, the CDR3 is TGTGCCACCAGCGGGCCTGAAGAGACCCAGTACTTC.

The rearrangement joins TRBV2 to TRBJ1-2; no firm D call. This CDR3 region has 13 residues. The V end lost 4 bases, the J end lost 8 bases, and 14 bases lay between the germline ends. CDR1 and CDR2 (germline): SNHLY, FYNNEI. CDR3 region: CASSVYGNGGYTF. The DNA for the CDR3 is TGTGCCAGCAGTGTGTACGGGAATGGAGGCTACACCTTC.

As to this clone: The sample has other DNA sequences that encode this CDR3 too. The chain employs TRBV29-1 and TRBJ1-5, with a possible D match to TRBD1 (5 bases). Germline V CDR1 and CDR2: SQVTM, ANQGSEA. This CDR3 is 13 amino acids long. Trimming shortened V by 4 bases and J by 0 bases, and 7 bases separated the two germline ends. The CDR3 DNA reads as TGCAGCGTTGCAGGGAATAGCAATCAGCCCCAGCATTTT. Encoded protein: CSVAGNSNQPQHF.

The chain is built from TRBV5-8 and TRBJ2-3, with D uncertain. Germline loops: CDR1 SGHTS, CDR2 YDEGEE. V lost 4 bases, J lost 2 bases, and 17 bases lay in between. The CDR3 is 16 residues long. This CDR3 reads CASSPLNGGTTDTQYF. The DNA of the CDR3 is TGTGCCAGCAGCCCTCTCAACGGCGGTACCACAGATACGCAGTATTTT.

V usage is TRBV5-1 and J usage is TRBJ2-5, with D perhaps matching TRBD2 (6 bases). The CDR3 runs to 15 residues. V dropped 0 bases and J dropped 7 bases, with 16 bases sitting between them. The germline gives CDR1 SGHRS, CDR2 YFSETQ. The CDR3 protein is CASSLEGGPEGTQYF. The CDR3 coding sequence is TGCGCCAGCAGCTTGGAGGGCGGCCCGGAGGGGACCCAGTACTTC.

The chain uses TRBV5-1 and TRBJ1-1; D perhaps matches TRBD1 (5 bases). Trimming removed 4 bases at V and 3 bases at J, with 16 bases between. This CDR3 comprises 15 residues. Germline V gives CDR1 SGHRS, CDR2 YFSETQ. The DNA of the CDR3 is TGCGCCAGCAGCAAGGACTTCCGAGGGGACACTGAAGCTTTCTTT. Amino acid sequence: CASSKDFRGDTEAFF.

The chain carries TRBV6-6 and TRBJ1-2; D possibly corresponds to TRBD1 (6 bases). Germline lookup yields CDR1 MNHNY and CDR2 SVGAGI (reference sequence). The V end lost 7 bases, the J end lost 4 bases, and 13 bases lay between the germline ends. The length of the CDR3 is 13 residues. The CDR3 here is CASTLQGSYGYTF. DNA of the CDR3: TGTGCCAGCACGCTACAGGGATCCTATGGCTACACCTTC.

The genes are TRBV14 and TRBJ1-2; D ambiguous. This CDR3 has 14 residues. Per germline, CDR1 SGHDN and CDR2 FVKESK. V lost 4 bases, J lost 5 bases, and 14 bases lay in between. CDR3 protein: CASSPDGIGYGYTF. As DNA, the CDR3 is TGTGCCAGCAGCCCCGACGGGATTGGTTATGGCTACACCTTC.

V and J are TRBV6-1 and TRBJ2-1, with D possibly matching TRBD1 (5 bases). CDR1 and CDR2 from the germline V gene are MNHNS and SASEGT. The CDR3 length is 19 residues. The V end lost 3 bases, the J end lost 3 bases, and 24 bases lay between the germline ends. The CDR3 DNA reads as TGTGCCAGCAGTGATTTGGGGCCATCTCTCAGGCCCAGCTACAATGAGCAGTTCTTC. Translation: CASSDLGPSLRPSYNEQFF.

The chain joins TRBV19 to TRBJ1-5, with 12 bases that match TRBD1. In germline, CDR1 is LNHDA, CDR2 SQIVND (reference sequence). This CDR3 has 19 residues. V shed 6 bases and J 0 bases; nucleotides not matched to a gene: 12. The CDR3 DNA follows: TGTGCCAGTAGCATAAGGGGGACAGGGGGCGTCAATAGCAATCAGCCCCAGCATTTT. Protein sequence: CASSIRGTGGVNSNQPQHF.

This chain joins TRBV6-6 and TRBJ1-1; D is undetermined. This CDR3 region has 14 residues. V gave up 2 bases and J gave up 6 bases, with 13 bases separating them. Germline V gene data show CDR1 as MNHNY and CDR2 as SVGAGI (reference sequence). Here the CDR3 reads CASSYRDPVPEAFF. In DNA form, the CDR3 reads TGTGCCAGCAGTTACCGGGATCCGGTCCCTGAAGCTTTCTTT.

This clone came up once. This chain joins TRBV5-4 and TRBJ2-5; TRBD2 matches 12 bases. V trimming: 4 bases; J trimming: 4 bases; junction bases outside the gene matches: 11. Germline loops: CDR1 SGHNT, CDR2 YYREEE (reference sequence). The CDR3 length is 17 residues. CDR3 in DNA: TGTGCCAGCAGCACACGGACTAGCGGGGCCCTACTAGAGACCCAGTACTTC. Amino acid sequence: CASSTRTSGALLETQYF.

The chain employs TRBV7-2 and TRBJ1-1; D is possibly TRBD1 (5 bases). The CDR3 contains 16 residues. Trimming cost V 4 bases and J 3 bases, with 18 bases left between them. Germline-derived CDR1 and CDR2 are SGHTA and FQGNSA. The CDR3 nucleotides are TGTGCCAGCAGCTCCCTCGGGGCAATTGCGGACACTGAAGCTTTCTTT. Translating it yields CASSSLGAIADTEAFF.

The chain employs TRBV9 and TRBJ2-2; D is perhaps TRBD1 (6 bases). The CDR3 is made up of 16 amino acids. V was cut by 3 bases and J by 5 bases, with 17 bases left in between. Germline values: CDR1 SGDLS, CDR2 YYNGEE. CDR3 sequence reads: CASSARRTAVTGELFF. The CDR3 DNA sequence: TGTGCCAGCAGCGCTCGGCGGACAGCGGTTACCGGGGAGCTGTTTTTT.

This rearrangement joins TRBV7-9 to TRBJ2-1; D is unresolved. Germline lookup yields CDR1 SEHNR and CDR2 FQNEAQ (reference sequence). CDR3 size: 15 residues. V lost 1 base, J lost 4 bases, and 11 bases lay in between. The CDR3 here is CASSLVGGLYNEQFF. CDR3 nucleotides: TGTGCCAGCAGCTTAGTTGGCGGCCTGTACAATGAGCAGTTCTTC.

The chain employs TRBV6-1 and TRBJ2-2, with D maybe TRBD2 (5 bases). The CDR3 length is 12 residues. V was shortened by 6 bases and J by 10 bases, with 12 bases between the two germline ends. The germline V gene encodes CDR1 MNHNS and CDR2 SASEGT. In DNA, the CDR3 is TGTGCCAGCAGAGGACTTGGGGAGGAGCTGTTTTTT. This sequence encodes CASRGLGEELFF.